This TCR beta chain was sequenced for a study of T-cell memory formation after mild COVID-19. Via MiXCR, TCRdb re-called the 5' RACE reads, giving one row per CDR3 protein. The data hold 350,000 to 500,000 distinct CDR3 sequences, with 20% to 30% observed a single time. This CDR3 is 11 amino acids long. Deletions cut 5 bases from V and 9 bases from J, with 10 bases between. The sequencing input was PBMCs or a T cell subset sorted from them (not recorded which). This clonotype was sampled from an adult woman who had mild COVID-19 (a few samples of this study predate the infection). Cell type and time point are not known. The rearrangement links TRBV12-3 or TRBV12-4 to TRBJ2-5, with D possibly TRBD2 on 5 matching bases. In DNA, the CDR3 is TGTGCCAGCAGTGAGGGTCCTCCCCAGTACTTC. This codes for CASSEGPPQYF.